The 9 T cell receptor beta chains below were found in one sample sequenced in a study of glioma-infiltrating T cells. The iRepertoire nested amplicon-rescue multiplex PCR amplified TCR alpha and beta CDR3s from RNA. TCRdb itself ran the multiplex PCR reads through MiXCR, one entry per CDR3 protein. Of about 93,000 distinct CDR3 sequences listed, around 40% were seen once; the top ten hold more than 30%. Sequencing was performed on glioma tissue, nonneoplastic brain tissue, or PBMCs (not recorded which). The receptor source for this set is a human donor with low-grade glioma or glioblastoma, undergoing nonglioma brain surgery, or in good health (not recorded which).

In regard to this clonotype: The conserved final phenylalanine or tryptophan is absent from the CDR3, which likely points to a read error. V gene TRBV20-1 combines with J gene TRBJ1-2, with no clear D. This CDR3 is 8 amino acids long. CDR1 and CDR2 (germline): DFQATT, SNEGSKA (reference sequence). The CDR3 DNA is TGCAGCGCGCACGGCTACACCTCC. Translated, it gives CSAHGYTS.

This clonotype has ten or more counts. The chain is built from TRBV12-3 or TRBV12-4 and TRBJ2-3; the D gene is possibly TRBD2 (5 bases). The CDR3 contains 13 residues. The V and J ends lost 6 bases and 6 bases respectively, with 13 bases between them. CDR3 sequence: CASRITSVDTQYF. CDR3 DNA sequence: TGTGCCAGCAGAATAACTAGTGTTGATACGCAGTATTTT.

As regards this clonotype: The germline gene is not matched at one end of the junction; a read error may be the cause. The chain employs TRBV11-2 and TRBJ2-5, with a weak D call TRBD1 (5 bases). CDR1 and CDR2 from the germline V gene are SGHAT and FQNNGV. The length of the CDR3 is 15 residues. In nucleotides, the CDR3 is TGTGCCAGCAGCTTAGATTTGGGGCCCCAAGAGACCCGGTACTTC. It encodes CASSLDLGPQETRYF.

The table lists this clonotype with many counts. The chain recombines TRBV19 with TRBJ2-7; no reliable D call. The CDR3 is made up of 14 amino acids. The V end lost 3 bases, the J end lost 0 bases, and 9 bases lay between the germline ends. Germline CDR1 LNHDA, CDR2 SQIVND (reference sequence). CDR3 loop: CASSMWVDSYEQYF. The CDR3 nucleotides are TGTGCCAGTAGTATGTGGGTTGACTCCTACGAGCAGTACTTC.

V is TRBV9 and J is TRBJ2-3, with TRBD2 identical over 12 bases. Germline V CDR1 and CDR2: SGDLS, YYNGEE. The CDR3 covers 18 residues. V gave up 1 base and J gave up 5 bases; unmatched junction bases: 11. CDR3 amino acids: CASSVIPWLAGGQDTQYF. The CDR3 DNA reads TGTGCCAGCAGCGTAATCCCCTGGCTAGCGGGGGGGCAAGATACGCAGTATTTT.

Concerning this clonotype: This likely comes from a read error, as the CDR3 has no conserved phenylalanine or tryptophan at its end. The chain links TRBV6-1 to TRBJ2-7; either TRBD1 or TRBD2 may supply D (5 bases each). This CDR3 is built from 13 residues. Germline CDR1 reads MNHNS; CDR2 reads SASEGT. The CDR3 region is CASSRDRGYGQYL. For the CDR3, the DNA is TGTGCCAGCAGCCGGGACCGAGGCTACGGGCAGTACCTC.

V usage is TRBV5-1 and J usage is TRBJ2-5; D call uncertain. Germline assignment: CDR1 SGHRS and CDR2 YFSETQ. The V and J ends lost 4 bases and 1 base respectively, with 11 bases between them. The CDR3 extends over 14 amino acids. CDR3 amino acids: CASSPPITQETQYF. DNA of the CDR3: TGCGCCAGCAGCCCTCCGATCACCCAAGAGACCCAGTACTTC.

This clonotype has ten or more counts. The genes are TRBV24-1 and TRBJ2-7; D remains ambiguous. This CDR3 is 14 amino acids long. The V and J ends lost 2 bases and 6 bases respectively, with 13 bases between them. Germline values: CDR1 KGHDR, CDR2 SFDVKD. The CDR3 bases are TGTGCCACCAGTGATTCTGGATTTAAGGTCGAGCAGTACTTC. It translates to CATSDSGFKVEQYF.

This clonotype has ten or more counts. The rearrangement joins TRBV20-1 to TRBJ2-1; D unresolved. The germline V gene has CDR1 DFQATT and CDR2 SNEGSKA (reference sequence). V lost 3 bases and J 6 bases, leaving 9 bases between the germline ends. CDR3 size: 12 residues. The CDR3 DNA sequence: TGCAGTGCTAGCTTGGTAGCCAATGAGCAGTTCTTC. Amino acids: CSASLVANEQFF.